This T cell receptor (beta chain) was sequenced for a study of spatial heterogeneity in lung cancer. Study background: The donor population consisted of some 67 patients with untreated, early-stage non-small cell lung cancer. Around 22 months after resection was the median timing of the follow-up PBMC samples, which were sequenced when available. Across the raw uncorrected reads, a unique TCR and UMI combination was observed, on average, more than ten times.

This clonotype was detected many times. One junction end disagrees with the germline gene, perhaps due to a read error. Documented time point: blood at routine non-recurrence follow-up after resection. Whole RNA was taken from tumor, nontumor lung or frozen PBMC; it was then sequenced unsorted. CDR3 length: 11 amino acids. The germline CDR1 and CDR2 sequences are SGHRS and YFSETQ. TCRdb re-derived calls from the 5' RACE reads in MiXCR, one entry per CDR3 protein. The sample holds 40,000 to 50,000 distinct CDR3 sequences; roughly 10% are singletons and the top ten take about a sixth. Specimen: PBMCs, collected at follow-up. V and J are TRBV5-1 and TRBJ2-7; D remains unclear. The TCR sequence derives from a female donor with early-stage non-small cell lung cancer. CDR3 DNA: TGTGCCAGCAGCTTGGGTTACGAGCAGTACTTC. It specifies CASSLGYEQYF.